The clone carrying this T cell receptor beta chain was seen a few times. This entry is derived from a study of technical replicates of blood from several donors. CDR1 and CDR2 (germline): SGDLS, YYNGEE. Trimming cost V 4 bases and J 6 bases, with 16 bases left between them. The CDR3 is made up of 15 amino acids. Measured with immunoSEQ multiplex PCR; TCRdb has only the in-frame clones, and not every one. The sample has about 66,000 clones; 88% are singletons. The TCR was taken from a human donor in good health. Some clones in this sample may be carry-over from other donors' samples. Material for sequencing was PBMCs. This chain links TRBV9 with TRBJ2-2; a weak D match, TRBD1 (6 bases). CDR3 DNA: TGTGCCAGCAGCCTGGGGGCAGGAGCCGCCGGGGAGCTGTTTTTT. As protein: CASSLGAGAAGELFF.